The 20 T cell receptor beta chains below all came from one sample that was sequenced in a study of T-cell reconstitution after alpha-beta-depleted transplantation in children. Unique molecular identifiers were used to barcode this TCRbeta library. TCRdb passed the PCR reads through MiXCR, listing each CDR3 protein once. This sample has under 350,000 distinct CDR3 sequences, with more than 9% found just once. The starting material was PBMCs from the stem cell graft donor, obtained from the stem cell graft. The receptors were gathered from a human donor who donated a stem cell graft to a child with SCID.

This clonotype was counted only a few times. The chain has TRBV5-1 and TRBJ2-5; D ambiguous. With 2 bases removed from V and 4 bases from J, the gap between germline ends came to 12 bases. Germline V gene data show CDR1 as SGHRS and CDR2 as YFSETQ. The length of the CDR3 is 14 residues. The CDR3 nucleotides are TGCGCCAGCAGCTTTGGAGTGGGCCCAGAGACCCAGTACTTC. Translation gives CASSFGVGPETQYF.

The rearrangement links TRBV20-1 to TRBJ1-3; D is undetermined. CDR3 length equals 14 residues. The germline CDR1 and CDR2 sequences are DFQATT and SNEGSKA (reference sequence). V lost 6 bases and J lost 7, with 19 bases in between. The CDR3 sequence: CSARDQEARNTIYF. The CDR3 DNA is TGCAGTGCACGAGACCAGGAGGCCAGGAACACCATATATTTT.

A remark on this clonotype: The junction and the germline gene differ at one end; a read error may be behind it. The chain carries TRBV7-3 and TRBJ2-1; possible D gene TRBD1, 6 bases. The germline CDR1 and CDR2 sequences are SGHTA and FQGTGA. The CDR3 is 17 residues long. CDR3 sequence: CASSITGSDARYNEQFF. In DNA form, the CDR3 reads TGTGCCAGCAGCATAACAGGGAGCGACGCGCGGTACAATGAGCAGTTCTTC.

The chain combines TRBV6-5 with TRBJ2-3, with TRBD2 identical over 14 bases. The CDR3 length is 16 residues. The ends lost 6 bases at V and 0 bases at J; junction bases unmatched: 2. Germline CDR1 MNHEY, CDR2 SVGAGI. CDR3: CASRRLAGGSTDTQYF. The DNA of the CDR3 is TGTGCCAGCAGACGACTAGCGGGGGGGAGCACAGATACGCAGTATTTT.

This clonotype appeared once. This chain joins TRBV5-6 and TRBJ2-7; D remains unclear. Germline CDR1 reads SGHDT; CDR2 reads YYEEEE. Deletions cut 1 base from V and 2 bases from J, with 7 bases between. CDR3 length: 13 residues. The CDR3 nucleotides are TGTGCCAGCAGCTTGATGCTAGCCTACGAGCAGTACTTC. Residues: CASSLMLAYEQYF.

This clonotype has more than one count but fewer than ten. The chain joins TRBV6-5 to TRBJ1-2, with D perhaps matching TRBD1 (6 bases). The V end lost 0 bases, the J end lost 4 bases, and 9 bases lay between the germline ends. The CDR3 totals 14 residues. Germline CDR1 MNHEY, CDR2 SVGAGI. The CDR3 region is CASSYSGALYGYTF. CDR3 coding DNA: TGTGCCAGCAGTTACTCGGGGGCCCTCTATGGCTACACCTTC.

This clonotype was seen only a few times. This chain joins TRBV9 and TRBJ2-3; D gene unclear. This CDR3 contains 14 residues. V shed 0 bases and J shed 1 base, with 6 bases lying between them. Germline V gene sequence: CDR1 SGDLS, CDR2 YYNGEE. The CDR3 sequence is CASSVAVRTDTQYF. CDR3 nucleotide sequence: TGTGCCAGCAGCGTAGCCGTCCGCACAGATACGCAGTATTTT.

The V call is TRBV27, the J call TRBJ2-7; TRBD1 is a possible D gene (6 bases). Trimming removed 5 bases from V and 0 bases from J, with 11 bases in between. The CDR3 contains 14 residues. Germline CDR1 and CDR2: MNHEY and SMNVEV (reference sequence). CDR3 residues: CASSPDRPSYEQYF. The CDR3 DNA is TGTGCCAGCAGTCCGGACAGACCCTCCTACGAGCAGTACTTC.

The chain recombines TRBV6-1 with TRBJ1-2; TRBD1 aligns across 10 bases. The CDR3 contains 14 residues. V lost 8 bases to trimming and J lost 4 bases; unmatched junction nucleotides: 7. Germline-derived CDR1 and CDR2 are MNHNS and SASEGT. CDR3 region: CASWDRGFLYGYTF. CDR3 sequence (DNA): TGTGCCAGCTGGGACAGGGGCTTCCTCTATGGCTACACCTTC.

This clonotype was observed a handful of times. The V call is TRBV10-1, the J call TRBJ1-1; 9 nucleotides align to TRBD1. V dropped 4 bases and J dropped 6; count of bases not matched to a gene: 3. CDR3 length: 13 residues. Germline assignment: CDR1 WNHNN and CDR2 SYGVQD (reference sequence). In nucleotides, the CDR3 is TGCGCCAGCAGTGGACAGGGGGTCTCTGAAGCTTTCTTT. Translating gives CASSGQGVSEAFF.

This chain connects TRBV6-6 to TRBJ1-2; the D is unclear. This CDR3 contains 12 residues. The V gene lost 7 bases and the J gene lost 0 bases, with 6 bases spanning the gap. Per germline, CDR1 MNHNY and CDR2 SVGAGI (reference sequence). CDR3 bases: TGTGCCAGCACCGGAGCTAACTATGGCTACACCTTC. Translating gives CASTGANYGYTF.

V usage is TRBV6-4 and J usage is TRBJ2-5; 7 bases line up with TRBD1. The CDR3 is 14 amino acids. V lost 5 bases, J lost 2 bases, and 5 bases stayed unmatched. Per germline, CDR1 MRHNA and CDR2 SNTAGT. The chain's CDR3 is CASSPTGEQETQYF. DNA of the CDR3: TGTGCCAGCAGTCCTACAGGGGAGCAAGAGACCCAGTACTTC.

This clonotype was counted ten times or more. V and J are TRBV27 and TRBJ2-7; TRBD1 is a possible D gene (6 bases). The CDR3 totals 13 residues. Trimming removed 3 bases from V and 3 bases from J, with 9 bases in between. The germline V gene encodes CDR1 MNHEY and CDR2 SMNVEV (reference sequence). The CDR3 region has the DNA TGTGCCAGCAGTTTGTACAGGGACTACGAGCAGTACTTC. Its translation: CASSLYRDYEQYF.

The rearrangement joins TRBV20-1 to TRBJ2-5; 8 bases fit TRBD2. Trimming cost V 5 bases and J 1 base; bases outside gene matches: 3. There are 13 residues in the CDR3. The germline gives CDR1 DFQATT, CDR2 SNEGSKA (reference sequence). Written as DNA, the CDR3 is TGCAGTGCTGCAACTAGCGGCCAAGAGACCCAGTACTTC. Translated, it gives CSAATSGQETQYF.

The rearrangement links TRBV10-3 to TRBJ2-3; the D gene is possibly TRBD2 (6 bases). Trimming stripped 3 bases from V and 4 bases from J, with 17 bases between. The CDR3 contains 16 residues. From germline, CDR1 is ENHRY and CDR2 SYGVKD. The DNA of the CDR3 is TGTGCCATCAGTGATTGGGGATCGGGGGTGGCAGATACGCAGTATTTT. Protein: CAISDWGSGVADTQYF.

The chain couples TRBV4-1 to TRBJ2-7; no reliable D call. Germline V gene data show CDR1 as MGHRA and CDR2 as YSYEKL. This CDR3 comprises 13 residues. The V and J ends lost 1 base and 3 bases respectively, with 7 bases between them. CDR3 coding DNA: TGCGCCAGCAGCCAAGTAATCGGCTACGAGCAGTACTTC. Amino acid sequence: CASSQVIGYEQYF.

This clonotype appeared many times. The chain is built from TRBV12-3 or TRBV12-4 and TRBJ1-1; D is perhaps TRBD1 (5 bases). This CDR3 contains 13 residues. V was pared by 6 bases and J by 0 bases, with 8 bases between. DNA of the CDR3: TGTGCCAGCAGCCGACAGATGAACACTGAAGCTTTCTTT. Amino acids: CASSRQMNTEAFF.

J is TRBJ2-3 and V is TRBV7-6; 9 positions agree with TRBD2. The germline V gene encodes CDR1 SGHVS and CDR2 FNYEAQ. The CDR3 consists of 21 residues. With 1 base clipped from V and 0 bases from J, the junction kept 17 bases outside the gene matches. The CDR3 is CASSLVYSGGRVPPSTDTQYF. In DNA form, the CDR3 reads TGTGCCAGCAGCTTAGTTTACAGCGGGGGGCGCGTCCCCCCTAGCACAGATACGCAGTATTTT.

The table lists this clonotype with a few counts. The CDR3 DNA is TGTGCCAGCAGTTTAGGTTTGGGGAGCACTGAAGCTTTCTTT. Residues: CASSLGLGSTEAFF. The V and J genes are TRBV27 and TRBJ1-1; D ambiguous. The CDR3 length is 14 residues. CDR1 is MNHEY and CDR2 is SMNVEV in the germline V gene (reference sequence). V was clipped by 2 bases and J by 4 bases, with 11 bases between them.

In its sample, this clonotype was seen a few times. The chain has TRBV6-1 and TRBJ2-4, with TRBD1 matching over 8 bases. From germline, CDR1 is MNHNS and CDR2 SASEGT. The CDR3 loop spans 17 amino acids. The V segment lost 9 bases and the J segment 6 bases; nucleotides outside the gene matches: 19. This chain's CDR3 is CASRGRNEDRAGNIQYF. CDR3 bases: TGTGCCAGTCGGGGACGAAACGAGGACAGGGCGGGAAACATTCAGTACTTC.